This T cell receptor (beta chain) was captured in a study of cytomegalovirus exposure and HLA in healthy donors. Study outcomes and limitations: For most TCR sequences rarity was the rule, although some public TCRs occurred in many donors. Confirmation in vitro established that a few CMV-associated chains were specific for CMV antigens. High specificity and sensitivity for cytomegalovirus status were reported for the classifier.

The CDR3 runs to 16 residues. V was pared by 3 bases and J by 0 bases, with 12 bases between. The germline V gene encodes CDR1 SGHAT and CDR2 FQNNGV. Comments on this clone: The antigen is unknown.

The protocol was immunoSEQ multiplex PCR, while the TCRdb copy is restricted to in-frame clones and leaves out a portion. This table has about 95,000 clones, around 85% appearing once. The sample comprised PBMCs. This TCR came from a man younger than 30 in good health and CMV-seropositive. This chain joins TRBV11-2 and TRBJ2-1; possible D gene TRBD2, 6 bases. CDR3 coding DNA: TGTGCCAGCAGCTTCCTTCTCGGGAGCTCCTACAATGAGCAGTTCTTC. This translates into CASSFLLGSSYNEQFF.